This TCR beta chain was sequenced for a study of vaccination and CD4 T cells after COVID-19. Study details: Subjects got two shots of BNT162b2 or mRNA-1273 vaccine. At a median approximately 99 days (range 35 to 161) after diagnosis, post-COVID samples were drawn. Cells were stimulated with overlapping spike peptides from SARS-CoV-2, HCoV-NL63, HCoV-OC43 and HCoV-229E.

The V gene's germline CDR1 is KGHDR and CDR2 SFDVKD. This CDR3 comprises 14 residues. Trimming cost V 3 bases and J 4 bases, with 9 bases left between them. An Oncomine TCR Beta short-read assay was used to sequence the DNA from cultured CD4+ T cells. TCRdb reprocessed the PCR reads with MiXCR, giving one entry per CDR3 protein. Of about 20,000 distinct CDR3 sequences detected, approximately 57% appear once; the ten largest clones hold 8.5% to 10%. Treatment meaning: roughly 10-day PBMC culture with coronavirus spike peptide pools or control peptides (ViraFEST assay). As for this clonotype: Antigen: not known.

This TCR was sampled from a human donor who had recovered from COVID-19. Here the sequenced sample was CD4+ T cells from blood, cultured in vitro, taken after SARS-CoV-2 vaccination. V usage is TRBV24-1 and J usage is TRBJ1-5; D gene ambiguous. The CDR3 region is CATSDPRDNQPQHF. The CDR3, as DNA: TGTGCCACCAGTGATCCTAGGGATAATCAGCCCCAGCATTTT.